This TCR beta chain was obtained from a study of CD8 T cells in ankylosing spondylitis (dated 2017 in TCRdb). Context from the whole study: The study set out to find disease-linked TCR variants by profiling T cell receptor beta repertoires in ankylosing spondylitis patients and healthy donors. The full study cohort comprised around 25 ankylosing spondylitis patients and roughly 100 healthy donors. Peripheral blood was sampled, and synovial fluid was additionally collected from ankylosing spondylitis patients. What the study reported, not specific to this receptor: According to the report, matched synovial fluid samples from ankylosing spondylitis patients were significantly enriched for the disease-linked clones. A CD8+ phenotype was shown by the disease-linked clones, which were found at relatively low frequencies in peripheral blood. A TCR beta motif made up of several highly homologous amino acid variants appeared to be characteristic of blood from ankylosing spondylitis patients. Some TCR beta motif variants had previously been reported in synovial fluid and blood of reactive arthritis patients, which suggested common disease-initiation mechanisms.

For sequencing, an Illumina HiSeq 2500 was employed. Quantitative 5'-RACE with molecular barcodes was used to prepare TCR beta libraries. The authors' pipeline ran thus. To identify disease-linked TCR variants, a new computational method was used, one built on a probabilistic model of VDJ rearrangement. Using fastp at Q25 and MiXCR, TCRdb reprocessed the public reads and kept productive beta chains. Each entry is one CDR3 protein sequence, shown with its most common DNA and genes. TCRdb, rather than the study authors, made the V and J calls. For this sample there are approximately 520,000 distinct CDR3 sequences; approximately 5.3% appear just once. The top ten hold 3.5% of the sample. The germline ends are 12 bases apart after V is trimmed by 2 bases and J by 7 bases. From cysteine to phenylalanine, the CDR3 is 15 amino acids long. Solely the CDR3 DNA is kept, with 45 bases framed from the first base. The CDR1 and CDR2 encoded by the germline V gene are MDHEN and SYDVKM.

This clonotype was picked up many times. Its antigen is still unknown. Qualities for individual bases were not recorded, and no much larger clone is one base off. The chain was built from TRBV28 and TRBJ1-6, with the D gene uncertain. This receptor was taken from a male donor with ankylosing spondylitis. The sequenced sample consisted of blood, either unsorted or a sorted T cell fraction (not recorded which). At the DNA level, the sequence is TGTGCCAGCAGTTTACCGCGTGGCGCCAATTCACCCCTCCACTTT. Its protein reads: CASSLPRGANSPLHF.